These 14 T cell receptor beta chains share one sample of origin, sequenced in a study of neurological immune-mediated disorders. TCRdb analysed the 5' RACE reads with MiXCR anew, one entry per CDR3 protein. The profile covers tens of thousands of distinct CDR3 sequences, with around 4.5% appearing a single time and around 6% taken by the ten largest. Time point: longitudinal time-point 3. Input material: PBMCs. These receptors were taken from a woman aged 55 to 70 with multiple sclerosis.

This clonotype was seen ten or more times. The CDR3: CASRNAGSYGYTF. The CDR3 bases are TGTGCCAGCAGAAACGCGGGGAGCTATGGCTACACCTTC. The rearrangement joins TRBV6-5 to TRBJ1-2, with D uncertain. This CDR3 spans 13 amino acids. The V end lost 6 bases, the J end lost 4 bases, and 12 bases lay between the germline ends. Per the germline V gene, CDR1 is MNHEY and CDR2 is SVGAGI.

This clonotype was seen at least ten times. CDR3 nucleotide sequence: TGTGCCAGCAGCTTTCTGATCCACGAGCAGTACTTC. It yields the protein CASSFLIHEQYF. This chain connects TRBV7-9 to TRBJ2-7, with no clear D. Trimming stripped 3 bases from V and 5 bases from J, with 8 bases between. The CDR3 contains 12 residues. Germline CDR1 SEHNR, CDR2 FQNEAQ (reference sequence). The full variable domain, its missing parts supplied by reference TRBV7-9 and TRBJ2-7, is DTGVSQNPRHKITKRGQNVTFRCDPISEHNRLYWYRQTLGQGPEFLTYFQNEAQLEKSRLLSDRFSAERPKGSFSTLEIQRTEQGDSAMYLCASSFLIHEQYFGPGTRLTVT.

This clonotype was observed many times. CDR3 amino acids: CSARPTGTGELFF. The CDR3 DNA sequence: TGCAGTGCTAGACCGACGGGTACCGGGGAGCTGTTTTTT. V gene TRBV20-1 combines with J gene TRBJ2-2; no firm D call. The CDR3 runs 13 residues. The germline gives CDR1 DFQATT, CDR2 SNEGSKA (reference sequence). V was trimmed by 2 bases and J by 5 bases, leaving 9 bases between them.

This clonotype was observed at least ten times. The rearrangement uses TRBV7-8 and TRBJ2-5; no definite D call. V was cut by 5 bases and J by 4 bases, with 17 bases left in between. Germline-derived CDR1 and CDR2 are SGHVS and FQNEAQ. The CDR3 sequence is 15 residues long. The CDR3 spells CASSRQTAHRETQYF. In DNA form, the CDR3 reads TGTGCCAGCAGCCGCCAAACGGCCCACCGAGAGACCCAGTACTTC.

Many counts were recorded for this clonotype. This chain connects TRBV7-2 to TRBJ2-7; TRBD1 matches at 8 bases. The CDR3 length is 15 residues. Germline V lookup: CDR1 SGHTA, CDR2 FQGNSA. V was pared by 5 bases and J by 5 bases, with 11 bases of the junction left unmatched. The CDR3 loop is CASSPYWGQEDEQYF. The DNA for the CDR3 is TGTGCCAGCAGCCCGTATTGGGGACAGGAGGACGAGCAGTACTTC. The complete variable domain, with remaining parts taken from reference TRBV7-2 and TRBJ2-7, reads GAGVSQSPSNKVTEKGKDVELRCDPISGHTALYWYRQSLGQGLEFLIYFQGNSAPDKSGLPSDRFSAERTGGSVSTLTIQRTQQEDSAVYLCASSPYWGQEDEQYFGPGTRLTVT.

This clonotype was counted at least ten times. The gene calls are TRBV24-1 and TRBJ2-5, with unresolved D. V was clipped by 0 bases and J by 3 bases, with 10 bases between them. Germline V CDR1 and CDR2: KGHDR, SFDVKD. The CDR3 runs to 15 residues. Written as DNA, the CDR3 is TGTGCCACCAGTGATTTGAGGGCGTTAGAAGAGACCCAGTACTTC. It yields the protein CATSDLRALEETQYF.

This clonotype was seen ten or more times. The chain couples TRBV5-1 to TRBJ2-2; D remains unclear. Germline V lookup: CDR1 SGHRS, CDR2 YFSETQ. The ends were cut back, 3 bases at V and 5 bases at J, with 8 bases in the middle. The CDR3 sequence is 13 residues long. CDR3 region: CASSSAMTGELFF. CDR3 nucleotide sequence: TGCGCCAGCAGCTCAGCGATGACCGGGGAGCTGTTTTTT. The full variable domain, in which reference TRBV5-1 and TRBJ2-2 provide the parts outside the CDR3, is KAGVTQTPRYLIKTRGQQVTLSCSPISGHRSVSWYQQTPGQGLQFLFEYFSETQRNKGNFPGRFSGRQFSNSRSEMNVSTLELGDSALYLCASSSAMTGELFFGEGSRLTVL.

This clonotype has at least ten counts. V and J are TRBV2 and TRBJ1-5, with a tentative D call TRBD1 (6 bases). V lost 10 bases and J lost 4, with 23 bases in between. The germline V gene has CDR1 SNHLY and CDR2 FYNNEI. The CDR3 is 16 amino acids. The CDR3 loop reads CATSPPGGLGNQPQHF. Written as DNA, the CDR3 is TGTGCCACCTCTCCCCCCGGGGGCTTAGGGAATCAGCCCCAGCATTTT.

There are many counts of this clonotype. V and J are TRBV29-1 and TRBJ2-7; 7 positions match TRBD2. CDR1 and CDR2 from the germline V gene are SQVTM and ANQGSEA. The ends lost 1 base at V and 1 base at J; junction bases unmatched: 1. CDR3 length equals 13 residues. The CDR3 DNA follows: TGCAGCGTTGAAGTGCGGGGGTCCTACGAGCAGTACTTC. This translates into CSVEVRGSYEQYF.

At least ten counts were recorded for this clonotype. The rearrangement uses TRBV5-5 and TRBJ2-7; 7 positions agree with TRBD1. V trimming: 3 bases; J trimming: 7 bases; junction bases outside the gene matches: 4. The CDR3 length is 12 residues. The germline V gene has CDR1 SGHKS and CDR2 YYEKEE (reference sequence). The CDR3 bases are TGTGCCAGCAGCTGGACAGGAGAAGAGCAGTACTTC. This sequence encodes CASSWTGEEQYF.

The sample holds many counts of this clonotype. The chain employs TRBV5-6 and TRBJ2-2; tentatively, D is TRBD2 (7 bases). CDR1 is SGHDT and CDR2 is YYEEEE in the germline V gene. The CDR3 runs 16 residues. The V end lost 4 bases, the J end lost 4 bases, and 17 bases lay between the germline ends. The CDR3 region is CASSQPSGGLTGELFF. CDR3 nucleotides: TGTGCCAGCAGCCAACCCTCGGGGGGCCTCACCGGGGAGCTGTTTTTT.

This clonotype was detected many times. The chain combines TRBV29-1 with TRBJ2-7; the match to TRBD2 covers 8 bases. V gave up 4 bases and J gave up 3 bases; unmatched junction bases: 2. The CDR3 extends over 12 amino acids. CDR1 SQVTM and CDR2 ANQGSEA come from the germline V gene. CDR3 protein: CSVAGGGYEQYF. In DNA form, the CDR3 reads TGCAGCGTTGCCGGGGGGGGCTACGAGCAGTACTTC.

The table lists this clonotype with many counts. The CDR3 DNA reads TGTGCCAGCAGCTTATTCACAGGGTCTGACGAGCAGTACTTC. Its protein is CASSLFTGSDEQYF. The gene calls are TRBV7-6 and TRBJ2-7; tentative D call: TRBD1 (6 bases). V lost 2 bases and J 5 bases, leaving 13 bases between the germline ends. The germline V gene encodes CDR1 SGHVS and CDR2 FNYEAQ. The CDR3 contains 14 residues.

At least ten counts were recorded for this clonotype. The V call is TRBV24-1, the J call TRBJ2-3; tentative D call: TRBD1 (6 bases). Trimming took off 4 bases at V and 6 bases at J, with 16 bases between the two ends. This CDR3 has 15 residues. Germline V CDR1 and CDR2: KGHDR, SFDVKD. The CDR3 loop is CATSDTGQEGDTQYF. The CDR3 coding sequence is TGTGCCACCAGTGACACGGGACAAGAGGGGGATACGCAGTATTTT.